This T cell receptor beta chain was retrieved from a study of shared clonotypes between healthy human individuals. Study-level background: There were three CD4 naive, three CD4 memory, two CD8 naive and one CD8 memory plates per donor.

CDR1 ENHRY and CDR2 SYGVKD come from the germline V gene. This CDR3 is 13 amino acids long. V lost 5 bases and J lost 2, with 9 bases in between. Naive CD45RA+ and memory CD45RA-negative subsets were split from CD4+ cells. The protocol was immunoSEQ multiplex PCR, while the TCRdb copy is restricted to in-frame clones and leaves out a portion. The data hold roughly 2 million clones, with 85% to 95% observed a single time. With respect to this clone: What it binds is not known.

Findings of the study overall: Non-shared clonotypes had lower generation probabilities than clonotypes shared by all four sorted-subset donors.

The sample comprised naive CD4+ T cells sorted from blood. The subset here: CD45RA+ positively selected. The sequence was collected from a man younger than 35 in good health. The V call is TRBV10-3, the J call TRBJ1-1; D uncertain. The CDR3: CAISTTTNTEAFF. The DNA for the CDR3 is TGTGCCATCAGTACCACGACCAACACTGAAGCTTTCTTT.